The T cell receptor (beta chain) described here comes from a study of memory CD4+ T cells and cytomegalovirus serostatus. As for the study in general: Of the healthy Belgian adults, fewer than 10 were CMV seropositive and fewer than 30 seronegative.

Deletions cut 4 bases from V and 1 base from J, with 7 bases between. The CDR3 consists of 13 residues. Germline lookup yields CDR1 SGHVS and CDR2 FNYEAQ. The sort gate was single viable CD3+CD4+CD8-CD45RO+ cells for memory CD4+ T cells. Authors' data handling: After removing out-of-frame reads, around 2,100,000 distinct TCRbeta sequences remained. TCRdb keeps only in-frame clones here, not all; method: immunoSEQ multiplex PCR. Clone size and the V and J calls come from that table; the DNA yielded D and trimming. Of about 50,000 clones in the sample, around four fifths are singletons; the top ten hold 0.61%. A single count supports this clone.

The genes are TRBV7-6 and TRBJ2-5, with no clear D. Sequenced material: memory CD4+ T cells from blood. This clonotype was obtained from an adult in good health and CMV-seronegative. The CDR3: CASSSVSQETQYF. In DNA form, the CDR3 reads TGTGCCAGCAGCTCCGTATCCCAAGAGACCCAGTACTTC.